This TCR beta chain derives from a study of neurological immune-mediated disorders (dated by TCRdb to between 2017 and 2020). A note on the overall study: Peripheral blood TCR-beta repertoires from patients with HTLV-I-associated myelopathy (HAM/TSP), patients with multiple sclerosis, and healthy controls were compared in the study using UMI-based sequencing. The 95 to 120 TCR-beta libraries covered PBMC samples along with longitudinal samples, technical triplicates, and paired sorted CD4+ and CD8+ T-cell subsets. The cohort included 60 to 75 subjects: roughly 14 with HAM/TSP, around 34 with multiple sclerosis, and about 20 healthy controls.

cDNA synthesis used template-switch 5'RACE with a primer carrying a 10-nucleotide random unique molecular identifier tagging each TCR transcript. Every sequencing run yielded over 170 million TCR-beta sequences covering 15-18 subjects. The RNeasy kit was used for extraction of total RNA. Using the KAPA Real-time Library Amplification kit, TCR-beta VDJ regions were amplified with primers for the TCR constant region and the 5'RACE anchor. Sample indexes and Illumina adaptors were added in a first PCR, and a second PCR then increased library yield. After Ampure bead purification, the roughly 650 bp TCR product was size-selected on a 2% E-gel SizeSelection system. Before pooling, libraries had their quality checked on a Bioanalyzer, their concentration measured with Qubit, and their quantity determined with the Kapa Library Quantification kit. An Illumina HiSeq 2500 sequenced the libraries paired-end 2 x 150 bp. To increase sequence diversity, roughly 23-30% phiX was spiked into each library pool. From the authors' description of their analysis: Quality-filtered reads were processed with the UMI-based MiGEC pipeline, and over 85% of raw TCR sequences were removed by the MiGEC pipeline during error correction. VDJ genes were aligned to IMGT germline references, and each clonotype was defined by a unique CDR3 amino acid sequence together with V-J genes. Clonal expansion, Shannon diversity and CDR3 relatedness (CalcPairwiseDistances, ClusterSamples) were evaluated with VDJtools, and phylogenetic trees were built with CLCbio workbench. Expanded clones were defined as having at least 8 unique UMIs, based on coefficient-of-variation modelling across technical triplicates. TCRdb reanalyzed the raw reads on its own, using fastp at Q25 for trimming and MiXCR for clone calling, and kept in-frame beta chains. Every CDR3 protein is listed once, alongside the most common genes and DNA of its rows. The V and J calls were determined by TCRdb, not by the authors. For this sample the table gives about 50,000 distinct CDR3 sequences, of which about 9.4% were detected only once. About 20% of the sample lies in the top ten.

This clonotype was detected ten times or more. Its antigen remains unidentified. Base qualities are not recorded, but no much larger clone differs from it by a single base. For unsorted PBMC libraries, 2 million PBMCs were used after storage in RNAlater at -80 degrees C until RNA extraction. Peripheral blood underwent Ficoll-Hypaque density gradient centrifugation to isolate PBMCs, which were then cryopreserved in liquid nitrogen. Paper-wide results and their limitations: Across subjects, expanded clones never shared an identical CDR3 amino acid sequence, which suggests that the TCR-beta repertoires in every group were private. The highest TCR clonal expansion was observed in HAM/TSP patients, whereas the lowest was observed in MS patients, even when compared with healthy controls.

Via the germline V gene, CDR1 is SGDLS and CDR2 YYNGEE. Inclusive of the bounding cysteine and phenylalanine, the CDR3 is 16 residues long. This entry keeps only the CDR3 DNA: 48 bases, framed from base 1. The trim is 4 bases for V and 2 bases for J, with a gap of 17 bases between the germline ends. Input material: PBMCs. The V gene is TRBV9 and the J gene is TRBJ2-3; TRBD1 could be the D gene, as 5 bases match. This TCR was recovered from a middle-aged woman with HTLV-1-associated myelopathy (HAM/TSP). The nucleotide sequence is TGTGCCAGCAGCCCTCTCGGACACACTCTCACAGATACGCAGTATTTT. It encodes CASSPLGHTLTDTQYF.